This TCR beta chain was sequenced for a study of blood T cell repertoires in COVID-19. Produced via immunoSEQ multiplex PCR; TCRdb's table is partial and in-frame only. Here the sample spans 150,000 to 200,000 clones, 80% to 85% being singletons. The CDR3 runs 15 residues. CDR1 is KGHSH, CDR2 LQKENI, per germline. Unmatched junction bases numbered 3, after V lost 3 bases and J lost 1 base. The receptor was derived from a woman in her 70s with COVID-19, enrolled during active disease. The V call is TRBV18, the J call TRBJ1-5; 7 bases align to TRBD1. The sample taken for sequencing was peripheral blood. CDR3 sequence: CASSPQTGSNQPQHF. DNA for the CDR3: TGTGCCAGCTCACCCCAGACAGGGAGCAATCAGCCCCAGCATTTT.